Below, one T cell receptor beta chain is given with its context. Its antigen is undetermined. The data were taken from a study of T-cell memory formation after mild COVID-19. Study-wide results and caveats: Later expanders leaned CD4+, whereas day 15 to 85 contracting clones were balanced CD4/CD8.

MiXCR was run by TCRdb on the 5' RACE reads, yielding one entry per CDR3 protein. The repertoire holds approximately 4,900 distinct CDR3 sequences, with around 45% as singletons. The V and J ends lost 9 bases and 0 bases, in that order; junction bases with no gene match: 7. The CDR3 has 15 amino acids. The material sequenced was PBMCs or a T cell subset sorted from them (not recorded which). The receptor's source is an adult who had mild COVID-19 (a few samples of this study predate the infection). Cell type and time point are not known. The J gene is TRBJ2-2, the V gene TRBV12-3 or TRBV12-4, with 7 bases that match TRBD2. This CDR3 reads CASSPGGTNTGELFF. CDR3 bases: TGTGCCAGTTCACCGGGAGGAACGAACACCGGGGAGCTGTTTTTT.